A single sample is the source of the 26 T cell receptor beta chains below, sequenced in a study of technical replicates of blood from a few donors. TCRdb keeps only in-frame clones here, not all; method: immunoSEQ multiplex PCR. The sample includes around 15,000 clones, around nine tenths seen only once; the top ten take around 13%. The sample was PBMCs. The source is a human donor in good health.

The gene calls are TRBV4-2 and TRBJ2-5; maybe TRBD2 (7 bases). The V and J ends lost 4 bases and 5 bases respectively, with 14 bases between them. CDR3 size: 14 residues. Germline CDR1 and CDR2: LGHNA and YNFKEQ. The CDR3 loop is CASSLKEGGETQYF. The CDR3 nucleotides are TGTGCCAGCAGCCTTAAGGAGGGGGGGGAGACCCAGTACTTC.

V usage is TRBV18 and J usage is TRBJ2-5; D not certain. This CDR3 has 14 amino acids. Trimming cost V 3 bases and J 4 bases, with 12 bases left between them. Germline lookup yields CDR1 KGHSH and CDR2 LQKENI. CDR3 nucleotide sequence: TGTGCCAGCTCACCCAGACAAGACCCAGAGACCCAGTACTTC. This translates into CASSPRQDPETQYF.

This clone was detected a few times. The J gene is TRBJ2-5, the V gene TRBV9, with D possibly TRBD1 on 5 matching bases. CDR3 length equals 15 residues. The germline V gene encodes CDR1 SGDLS and CDR2 YYNGEE. The germline V and J ends were trimmed by 3 bases and 2 bases, with 14 bases remaining between them. CDR3 sequence reads: CASSAPPAGQETQYF. CDR3 DNA: TGTGCCAGCAGCGCCCCCCCAGCAGGGCAAGAGACCCAGTACTTC.

This chain links TRBV5-6 with TRBJ2-7, with TRBD2 as a possible D gene (6 bases). V was trimmed by 4 bases and J by 0 bases, leaving 20 bases between them. The CDR3 loop spans 17 amino acids. Germline lookup yields CDR1 SGHDT and CDR2 YYEEEE. The CDR3 is CASSVALGLGSSYEQYF. As DNA, the CDR3 is TGTGCCAGCAGCGTTGCGCTGGGACTGGGGAGCTCCTACGAGCAGTACTTC.

The chain has TRBV5-1 and TRBJ2-1; the match to TRBD2 covers 9 bases. Trimming at V came to 4 bases and at J to 10 bases, leaving 12 bases not matched to a gene. Germline loops: CDR1 SGHRS, CDR2 YFSETQ. The CDR3 runs 15 residues. The CDR3: CASSPGSGGLGEQFF. The DNA of the CDR3 is TGCGCCAGCAGCCCGGGAAGCGGGGGGCTCGGAGAGCAGTTCTTC.

This rearrangement joins TRBV27 to TRBJ2-7; D is possibly TRBD1 (5 bases). The ends were cut back, 3 bases at V and 3 bases at J, with 12 bases in the middle. The germline V gene has CDR1 MNHEY and CDR2 SMNVEV (reference sequence). The CDR3 totals 14 residues. The CDR3 sequence is CASSFREGLYEQYF. DNA for the CDR3: TGTGCCAGCAGTTTCAGGGAAGGGCTCTACGAGCAGTACTTC.

The rearrangement joins TRBV5-6 to TRBJ2-1; 9 nucleotides agree with TRBD1. V dropped 0 bases and J dropped 8; count of bases not matched to a gene: 3. The CDR3 is 14 residues long. Per germline, CDR1 SGHDT and CDR2 YYEEEE. For the CDR3, the DNA is TGTGCCAGCAGCTTGGACAGGGGGCGCGATGAGCAGTTCTTC. It specifies CASSLDRGRDEQFF.

This chain links TRBV5-1 with TRBJ2-3, with TRBD1 matching 7 bases. This CDR3 is built from 15 residues. The V gene's germline CDR1 is SGHRS and CDR2 YFSETQ. V was pared by 4 bases and J by 0 bases, with 5 bases of the junction left unmatched. The DNA of the CDR3 is TGCGCCAGCAGCGTACAGGGGAAAAGCACAGATACGCAGTATTTT. Translated, it gives CASSVQGKSTDTQYF.

CDR3 loop: CATLDRGRHNEKLFF. DNA for the CDR3: TGTGCCACCCTAGACAGGGGGCGTCATAATGAAAAACTGTTTTTT. The chain recombines TRBV6-1 with TRBJ1-4; the match to TRBD1 covers 10 bases. Germline V gives CDR1 MNHNS, CDR2 SASEGT. The CDR3 is 15 residues long. The ends lost 10 bases at V and 4 bases at J; junction bases unmatched: 9.

The chain couples TRBV19 to TRBJ2-1; 7 bases map to TRBD2. CDR1 is LNHDA and CDR2 is SQIVND in the germline V gene (reference sequence). V lost 5 bases, J lost 7 bases, and 11 bases stayed unmatched. This CDR3 has 15 residues. The CDR3 sequence is CASSGFRTRGNEQFF. In DNA, the CDR3 is TGTGCCAGTAGTGGGTTTAGGACTAGAGGTAATGAGCAGTTCTTC. The full variable domain, in which reference TRBV19 and TRBJ2-1 provide the parts outside the CDR3, is DGGITQSPKYLFRKEGQNVTLSCEQNLNHDAMYWYRQDPGQGLRLIYYSQIVNDFQKGDIAEGYSVSREKKESFPLTVTSAQKNPTAFYLCASSGFRTRGNEQFFGPGTRLTVL.

The chain combines TRBV6-6 with TRBJ1-5, with 7 positions matching TRBD1. CDR3 length equals 14 residues. Germline-derived CDR1 and CDR2 are MNHNY and SVGAGI (reference sequence). The J segment lost 2 bases and the V segment lost 4 bases, leaving 2 bases of the junction unmatched. The CDR3 spells CASSSTGGNQPQHF. The CDR3, as DNA: TGTGCCAGCAGTTCAACAGGGGGCAATCAGCCCCAGCATTTT.

CDR3 DNA sequence: TGTGCCAGCAGCCCGGGACAGGGGAAGTTCTTC. Its translation: CASSPGQGKFF. This rearrangement joins TRBV16 to TRBJ2-1, with TRBD1 matching 10 bases. V shed 4 bases, J shed 14 bases, and the junction held 2 bases outside the gene matches. Germline CDR1 is KGHSY and CDR2 is FQNENV. This CDR3 is built from 11 residues.

V usage is TRBV5-1 and J usage is TRBJ2-2; 8 bases are shared with TRBD2. CDR1 and CDR2 (germline): SGHRS, YFSETQ. This CDR3 contains 17 residues. V gave up 0 bases and J gave up 1 base; unmatched junction bases: 5. CDR3 protein: CASSLGTSLMNTGELFF. The CDR3 DNA reads as TGCGCCAGCAGCTTGGGGACTAGCCTCATGAACACCGGGGAGCTGTTTTTT.

The V call is TRBV11-3, the J call TRBJ2-3; 7 nucleotides line up with TRBD1. V trimming: 4 bases; J trimming: 0 bases; junction bases outside the gene matches: 7. Per the germline V gene, CDR1 is SGHNT and CDR2 is YENEEA. The CDR3 runs 16 residues. Here the CDR3 DNA reads TGTGCCAGCAGCTCGTACGGGACAGATAGCACAGATACGCAGTATTTT. It translates to CASSSYGTDSTDTQYF. The variable domain in full, completed from reference TRBV11-3 and TRBJ2-3, reads EAGVVQSPRYKIIEKKQPVAFWCNPISGHNTLYWYLQNLGQGPELLIRYENEEAVDDSQLPKDRFSAERLKGVDSTLKIQPAELGDSAVYLCASSSYGTDSTDTQYFGPGTRLTVL.

This chain links TRBV7-6 with TRBJ2-7; TRBD2 aligns across 11 bases. After removal of 1 base from V and 6 bases from J, the junction contained 5 bases not matched to a gene. Germline loops: CDR1 SGHVS, CDR2 FNYEAQ. The CDR3 covers 15 residues. CDR3 sequence (DNA): TGTGCCAGCAGCTTAGTGACTAGCGGGACCAGCGAGCAGTACTTC. Protein: CASSLVTSGTSEQYF.

The chain is built from TRBV30 and TRBJ1-4; D possibly corresponds to TRBD1 (5 bases). CDR1 is GTSNPN, CDR2 SVGIG, per germline (reference sequence). Trimming stripped 8 bases from V and 7 bases from J, with 17 bases between. CDR3 length: 13 amino acids. CDR3 nucleotide sequence: TGTGCCCATGAACAGGACGACGGTGAAAAACTGTTTTTT. Its protein product is CAHEQDDGEKLFF.

The V and J genes are TRBV6-4 and TRBJ2-1, with 10 nucleotides matching TRBD2. The germline V gene encodes CDR1 MRHNA and CDR2 SNTAGT. Trimming took 0 bases from V and 8 from J; bases not matched to a gene: 4. This CDR3 comprises 15 residues. The CDR3 loop reads CASSDSSGRWYEQFF. In DNA form, the CDR3 reads TGTGCCAGCAGTGACTCTAGCGGGAGGTGGTATGAGCAGTTCTTC.

This sequence joins TRBV15 and TRBJ2-5, with D tentatively TRBD1 (5 bases). The CDR3 extends over 15 amino acids. V was pared by 0 bases and J by 5 bases, with 13 bases between. Germline lookup yields CDR1 LNHNV and CDR2 YYDKDF (reference sequence). The CDR3 nucleotides read TGTGCCACCAGCAGAGATCTGGCAGGGCGGGAGACCCAGTACTTC. The encoded protein is CATSRDLAGRETQYF.

This chain uses TRBV7-9 with TRBJ2-7, with 11 bases matching TRBD2. The CDR3 covers 19 residues. J gave up 0 bases and V 1 base, and 11 bases lay outside the gene matches. Germline loops: CDR1 SEHNR, CDR2 FQNEAQ (reference sequence). CDR3: CASSLELAGDVKSSYEQYF. The CDR3 DNA reads as TGTGCCAGCAGCTTAGAACTAGCGGGGGATGTAAAAAGCTCCTACGAGCAGTACTTC.

This chain joins TRBV10-3 and TRBJ1-1, with D possibly TRBD1 on 5 matching bases. V shed 0 bases and J shed 3 bases, with 11 bases lying between them. Germline V gene lookup returns CDR1 ENHRY and CDR2 SYGVKD. This CDR3 contains 15 residues. In DNA, the CDR3 is TGTGCCATCAGTGAGTCGGCAGGACAATACACTGAAGCTTTCTTT. Amino acids: CAISESAGQYTEAFF.

The genes are TRBV7-9 and TRBJ1-3; the D gene is possibly TRBD1 (6 bases). Deletions cut 5 bases from V and 1 base from J, with 15 bases between. Germline loops: CDR1 SEHNR, CDR2 FQNEAQ (reference sequence). This CDR3 region has 16 residues. The CDR3 reads CASSPHGGQSGNTIYF. The DNA for the CDR3 is TGTGCCAGCAGCCCCCATGGGGGCCAATCTGGAAACACCATATATTTT.

The chain links TRBV19 to TRBJ1-5; 7 bases are shared with TRBD1. CDR3 size: 14 residues. Germline assignment: CDR1 LNHDA and CDR2 SQIVND (reference sequence). Germline trimming cut 4 bases from V and 2 bases from J; bases unmatched to any gene: 2. DNA of the CDR3: TGTGCCAGTAGTAGCACAGGGGGCAATCAGCCCCAGCATTTT. This gives the protein CASSSTGGNQPQHF.

J is TRBJ2-5 and V is TRBV28, with D possibly being TRBD1 (6 bases). The germline gives CDR1 MDHEN, CDR2 SYDVKM. This CDR3 comprises 14 residues. Trimming cost V 7 bases and J 2 bases, with 14 bases left between them. CDR3 in amino acids: CASNSGTLQETQYF. CDR3 coding DNA: TGTGCCAGCAATTCCGGGACACTGCAAGAGACCCAGTACTTC.

A single count supports this clone. This chain connects TRBV6-7 to TRBJ1-1; no clear D. TRBV6-7 is treated as an ORF (open reading frame) with a function not yet certain. The CDR3 has 15 amino acids. Trimming cost V 8 bases and J 0 bases, with 16 bases left between them. CDR3 DNA sequence: TGTGCCAGCGATCCGGGAGGTCAACTGAACACTGAAGCTTTCTTT. Its translation: CASDPGGQLNTEAFF.

This clone was observed a single time. The chain recombines TRBV5-1 with TRBJ2-1; D is unclear. Trimming took 1 base from V and 4 from J, leaving 12 bases between them. Germline V gives CDR1 SGHRS, CDR2 YFSETQ. This CDR3 has 15 residues. Written as DNA, the CDR3 is TGCGCCAGCAGCTTGACGAGCTCCCCTTACAATGAGCAGTTCTTC. Its translation: CASSLTSSPYNEQFF.

V and J are TRBV7-9 and TRBJ2-1, with D perhaps TRBD1 (6 bases). The germline V gene has CDR1 SEHNR and CDR2 FQNEAQ (reference sequence). The length of the CDR3 is 13 residues. V lost 8 bases and J lost 3, with 11 bases in between. CDR3 sequence reads: CASLDSIYNEQFF. For the CDR3, the DNA is TGTGCCAGCCTGGACAGTATCTACAATGAGCAGTTCTTC.